The rows below give T cell receptor beta chains drawn from one sample of a study of identical twins' blood T cells. TCRdb passed the 5' RACE reads through MiXCR, listing each CDR3 protein once. The sample has hundreds of thousands of distinct CDR3 sequences; roughly 27% are singletons. Material for sequencing was PBMCs. The receptor source for this set is a woman between 18 and 49 years old in good health. Each CDR3 is given with its conserved first and last residue. Each record gives: V gene, clone size, D gene, CDR3 length, J gene, CDR3 DNA, CDR3 protein. The D gene is left open where the match is weak. Size is omitted from some rows. Given values are once, few, many or a class for expanded clones.

v_gene: TRBV20-1
abundance: .
d_gene: .
len: 13
j_gene: TRBJ1-2
CDR3nt: TGCAGTGCTATGATACAGGGCGGGTATGGCTACACCTTC
CDR3aa: CSAMIQGGYGYTF

v_gene: TRBV14
abundance: .
d_gene: .
len: 17
j_gene: TRBJ1-3
CDR3nt: TGTGCCAGCAGCCATCAAATCCGACAGGTATCAGGAAACACCATATATTTT
CDR3aa: CASSHQIRQVSGNTIYF

v_gene: TRBV18
abundance: .
d_gene: .
len: 12
j_gene: TRBJ1-1
CDR3nt: .
CDR3aa: CASSLLEREAFF

v_gene: TRBV20-1
abundance: many
d_gene: .
len: 14
j_gene: TRBJ1-1
CDR3nt: TGCAGTGCCATACCACAGACAACAGGGTTGTTAGCTTTCTTT
CDR3aa: CSAIPQTTGLLAFF

v_gene: TRBV20-1
abundance: few
d_gene: .
len: 13
j_gene: TRBJ2-3
CDR3nt: TGCAGTGCTCCTAGCGCCGGCACAGATACGCAGTATTTT
CDR3aa: CSAPSAGTDTQYF

v_gene: TRBV27
abundance: many
d_gene: TRBD1
len: 14
j_gene: TRBJ2-7
CDR3nt: TGTGCCAGCAGCACCGGGACAGGGTCCTACGAGCAGTACTTC
CDR3aa: CASSTGTGSYEQYF

v_gene: TRBV10-3
abundance: many
d_gene: TRBD1
len: 13
j_gene: TRBJ1-1
CDR3nt: TGTGCCATCAGTGATGCCGGGACAGAGAAAGCTTTCTTT
CDR3aa: CAISDAGTEKAFF

v_gene: TRBV5-1
abundance: .
d_gene: TRBD1
len: 14
j_gene: TRBJ2-7
CDR3nt: TGCGCCAGCAGCCTGGGGACAGGGTTCAACGAGCAGTACTTC
CDR3aa: CASSLGTGFNEQYF

v_gene: TRBV9
abundance: .
d_gene: .
len: 14
j_gene: TRBJ1-1
CDR3nt: TGTGCCAGCAGCCCGGTGGGGGGGAGCGCTGAAGCTTTCTTT
CDR3aa: CASSPVGGSAEAFF

v_gene: TRBV6-1
abundance: few
d_gene: .
len: 9
j_gene: TRBJ1-1
CDR3nt: TGTGCCAGCAATAACGGCGCTTTCTTT
CDR3aa: CASNNGAFF

v_gene: TRBV20-1
abundance: .
d_gene: .
len: 13
j_gene: TRBJ1-5
CDR3nt: TGCAGTGCTATATCCCCGGACGATCAGCCCCAGCATTTT
CDR3aa: CSAISPDDQPQHF

v_gene: TRBV29-1
abundance: .
d_gene: .
len: 10
j_gene: TRBJ2-5
CDR3nt: TGCAGCGCGGGATCCGAGACCCAGTACTTC
CDR3aa: CSAGSETQYF

v_gene: TRBV4-1
abundance: .
d_gene: TRBD1
len: 16
j_gene: TRBJ1-5
CDR3nt: TGCGCCAGCAGCCAAGATCTAAGGACAGGCGGGCAGCCCCAGCATTTT
CDR3aa: CASSQDLRTGGQPQHF

v_gene: TRBV7-9
abundance: few
d_gene: .
len: 14
j_gene: TRBJ1-3
CDR3nt: TGTGCCAGCCTAGGGGACCACTCTGGAAACACCATATATTTT
CDR3aa: CASLGDHSGNTIYF

v_gene: TRBV7-2
abundance: .
d_gene: TRBD2
len: 14
j_gene: TRBJ2-5
CDR3nt: TGTGCCAGCAGCTTAGAACCGGGGGGAGAGACCCAGTACTTC
CDR3aa: CASSLEPGGETQYF

v_gene: TRBV5-1
abundance: .
d_gene: .
len: 16
j_gene: TRBJ1-3
CDR3nt: TGCGCCAGCAGCTTGGTAGGGGAACCATCTGGAAACACCATATATTTT
CDR3aa: CASSLVGEPSGNTIYF

v_gene: TRBV12-3/TRBV12-4
abundance: .
d_gene: .
len: 12
j_gene: TRBJ2-7
CDR3nt: TGTGCCAGCAGTCCAGGACATTACGAGCAGTACTTC
CDR3aa: CASSPGHYEQYF

v_gene: TRBV3-1
abundance: .
d_gene: .
len: 14
j_gene: TRBJ1-1
CDR3nt: TGTGCCAGCAGCCACGAAGACAGCCGGGGGGAAGCTTTCTTT
CDR3aa: CASSHEDSRGEAFF

v_gene: TRBV28
abundance: .
d_gene: .
len: 14
j_gene: TRBJ2-5
CDR3nt: TGTGCCAGCAGTTTATTCCAAAACCAAGAGACCCAGTACTTC
CDR3aa: CASSLFQNQETQYF

v_gene: TRBV20-1
abundance: .
d_gene: TRBD2
len: 15
j_gene: TRBJ2-3
CDR3nt: TGCAGTGCTAGAGGCGGACTAGCGGCCACAGATACGCGGTATTTT
CDR3aa: CSARGGLAATDTRYF

v_gene: TRBV20-1
abundance: few
d_gene: TRBD1
len: 14
j_gene: TRBJ1-1
CDR3nt: TGCAGTGCTAGGACGACAGGGGGTTTCACTGAAGCTTTCTTT
CDR3aa: CSARTTGGFTEAFF

v_gene: TRBV12-3/TRBV12-4
abundance: .
d_gene: TRBD1
len: 14
j_gene: TRBJ2-5
CDR3nt: TGTGCCAGCAGTTGGGACAGGGGACCAGAGACCCAGTACTTC
CDR3aa: CASSWDRGPETQYF

v_gene: TRBV2
abundance: few
d_gene: .
len: 13
j_gene: TRBJ1-5
CDR3nt: TGTGCCAGCAGGATGAGGGAGGATCAGCCCCAGCATTTT
CDR3aa: CASRMREDQPQHF

v_gene: TRBV5-1
abundance: many
d_gene: .
len: 15
j_gene: TRBJ2-7
CDR3nt: TGCGCCAGCAGCTGGGCATTCCGAATCCCTAGCGAGCAGTACTTC
CDR3aa: CASSWAFRIPSEQYF

v_gene: TRBV4-1
abundance: many
d_gene: .
len: 12
j_gene: TRBJ2-1
CDR3nt: TGCGCCAGCAGCCAAGATTTCTCTAAGCAGTTCTTC
CDR3aa: CASSQDFSKQFF

v_gene: TRBV7-9
abundance: .
d_gene: .
len: 14
j_gene: TRBJ1-1
CDR3nt: TGTGCCAGCAGAAACCTAGGTACGAACACTGAAGCTTTCTTT
CDR3aa: CASRNLGTNTEAFF

v_gene: TRBV29-1
abundance: .
d_gene: TRBD1
len: 16
j_gene: TRBJ2-3
CDR3nt: TGCAGCGTTGTATATCCCCTGGGACAGATCACAGATACGCAGTATTTT
CDR3aa: CSVVYPLGQITDTQYF